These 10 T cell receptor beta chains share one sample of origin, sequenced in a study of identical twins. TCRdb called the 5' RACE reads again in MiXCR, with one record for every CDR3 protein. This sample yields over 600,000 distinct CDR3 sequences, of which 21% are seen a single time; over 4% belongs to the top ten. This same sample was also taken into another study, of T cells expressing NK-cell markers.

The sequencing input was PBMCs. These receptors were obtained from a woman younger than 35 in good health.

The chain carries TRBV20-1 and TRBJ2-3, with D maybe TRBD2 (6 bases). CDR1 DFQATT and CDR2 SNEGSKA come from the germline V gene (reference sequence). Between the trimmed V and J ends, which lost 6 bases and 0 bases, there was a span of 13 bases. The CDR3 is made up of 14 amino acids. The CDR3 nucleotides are TGCAGTGCCGCAGCGGGTGCTAGCACAGATACGCAGTATTTT. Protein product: CSAAAGASTDTQYF.

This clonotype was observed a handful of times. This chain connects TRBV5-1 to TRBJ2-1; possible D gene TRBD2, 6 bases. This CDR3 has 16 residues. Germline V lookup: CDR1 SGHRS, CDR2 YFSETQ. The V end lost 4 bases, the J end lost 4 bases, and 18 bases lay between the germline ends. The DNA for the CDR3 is TGCGCCAGCAGCCTAGACGGGGCTAGCGCATACAATGAGCAGTTCTTC. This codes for CASSLDGASAYNEQFF.

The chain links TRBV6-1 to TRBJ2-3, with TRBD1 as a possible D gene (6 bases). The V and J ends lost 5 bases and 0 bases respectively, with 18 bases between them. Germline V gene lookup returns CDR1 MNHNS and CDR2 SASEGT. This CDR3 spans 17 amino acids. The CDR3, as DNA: TGTGCCAGCAGTCCCGCCCTCTTGACAGGTAGCACAGATACGCAGTATTTT. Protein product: CASSPALLTGSTDTQYF.

The CDR3: CASSLYRSSNTEAFF. The CDR3 DNA is TGTGCCAGCAGCTTATATAGGAGTTCGAACACTGAAGCTTTCTTT. The rearrangement uses TRBV7-8 and TRBJ1-1, with D hard to call. Trimming removed 2 bases from V and 1 base from J, with 11 bases in between. The CDR3 is 15 amino acids. In germline, CDR1 is SGHVS, CDR2 FQNEAQ.

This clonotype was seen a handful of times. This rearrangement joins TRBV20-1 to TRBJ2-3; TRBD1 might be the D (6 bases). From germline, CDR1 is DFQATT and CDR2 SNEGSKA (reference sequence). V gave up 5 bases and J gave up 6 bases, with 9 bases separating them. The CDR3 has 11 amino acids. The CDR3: CSAPQGDTQYF. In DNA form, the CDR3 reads TGCAGTGCTCCCCAGGGGGATACGCAGTATTTT.

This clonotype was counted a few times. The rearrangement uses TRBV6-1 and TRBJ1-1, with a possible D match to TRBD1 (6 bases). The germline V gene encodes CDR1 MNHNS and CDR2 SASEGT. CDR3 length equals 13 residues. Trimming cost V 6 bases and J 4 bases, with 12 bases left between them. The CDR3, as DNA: TGTGCCAGCAGAAGAGGGGGGATCACTGAAGCTTTCTTT. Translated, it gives CASRRGGITEAFF.

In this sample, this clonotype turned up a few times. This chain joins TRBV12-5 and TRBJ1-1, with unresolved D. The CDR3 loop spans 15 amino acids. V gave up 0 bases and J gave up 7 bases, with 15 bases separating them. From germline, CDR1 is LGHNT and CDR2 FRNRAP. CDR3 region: CASGLVRTGINEAFF. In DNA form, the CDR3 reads TGTGCTAGTGGTTTGGTACGAACGGGGATCAATGAAGCTTTCTTT.

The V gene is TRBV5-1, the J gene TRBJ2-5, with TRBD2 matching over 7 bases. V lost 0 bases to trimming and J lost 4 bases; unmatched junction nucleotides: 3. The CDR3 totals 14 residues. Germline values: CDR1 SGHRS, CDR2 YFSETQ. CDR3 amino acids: CASSLERGGETQYF. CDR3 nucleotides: TGCGCCAGCAGCTTGGAGCGGGGTGGAGAGACCCAGTACTTC. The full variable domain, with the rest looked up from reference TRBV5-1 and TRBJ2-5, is KAGVTQTPRYLIKTRGQQVTLSCSPISGHRSVSWYQQTPGQGLQFLFEYFSETQRNKGNFPGRFSGRQFSNSRSEMNVSTLELGDSALYLCASSLERGGETQYFGPGTRLLVL.

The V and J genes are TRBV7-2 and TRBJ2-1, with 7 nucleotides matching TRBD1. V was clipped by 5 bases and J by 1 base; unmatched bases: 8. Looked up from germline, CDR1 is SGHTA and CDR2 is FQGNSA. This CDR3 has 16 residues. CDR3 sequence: CASSLRGGSSYNEQFF. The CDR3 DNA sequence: TGTGCCAGCAGCCTCCGAGGGGGCAGTTCCTACAATGAGCAGTTCTTC.

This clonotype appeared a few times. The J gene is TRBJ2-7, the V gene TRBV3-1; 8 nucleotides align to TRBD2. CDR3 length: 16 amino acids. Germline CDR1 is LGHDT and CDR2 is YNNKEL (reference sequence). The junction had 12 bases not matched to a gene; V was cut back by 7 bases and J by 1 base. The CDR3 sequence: CASTPARGDRSYEQYF. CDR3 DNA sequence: TGTGCCAGCACCCCGGCGCGGGGGGATAGGTCCTACGAGCAGTACTTC.